A single TCR beta chain is shown here with its context. The target antigen is unknown. The data were obtained in a study of cytomegalovirus exposure and HLA in healthy donors. Study conclusions and caveats: Researchers catalogued roughly 170 TCR beta chains as cytomegalovirus-associated. CMV antigen specificity of a few CMV-associated chains was confirmed in vitro.

There are 14 residues in the CDR3. The germline V gene has CDR1 KGHSH and CDR2 LQKENI. Germline trimming cut 2 bases from V and 7 bases from J; bases unmatched to any gene: 2. The method was immunoSEQ multiplex PCR; TCRdb's version includes in-frame clones alone and lacks a portion of them. This sample has about 180,000 clones; around nine tenths occur once, and the top ten carry 2.7%. The sample was PBMCs. The receptor was isolated from a man aged 18 to 30 in good health and CMV-seropositive. V is TRBV18 and J is TRBJ2-1; 10 positions match TRBD1. The CDR3 region has the DNA TGTGCCAGCTCACCAATGGGACAGGGGAATGAGCAGTTCTTC. Protein: CASSPMGQGNEQFF.